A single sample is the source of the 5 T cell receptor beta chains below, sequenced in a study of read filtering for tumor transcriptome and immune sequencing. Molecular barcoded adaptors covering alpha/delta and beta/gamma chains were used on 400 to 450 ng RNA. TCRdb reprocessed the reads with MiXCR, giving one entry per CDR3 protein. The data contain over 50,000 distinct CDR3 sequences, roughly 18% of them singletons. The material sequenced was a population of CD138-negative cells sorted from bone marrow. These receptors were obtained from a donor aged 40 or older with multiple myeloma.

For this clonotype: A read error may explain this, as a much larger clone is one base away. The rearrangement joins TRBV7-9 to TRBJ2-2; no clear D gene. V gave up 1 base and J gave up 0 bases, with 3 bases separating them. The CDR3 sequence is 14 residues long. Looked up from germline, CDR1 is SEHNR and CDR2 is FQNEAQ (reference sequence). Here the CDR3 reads CASSLGANTGELFF. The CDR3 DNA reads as TGTGCCAGCAGCTTAGGCGCGAACACCGGGGAGCTGTTTTTT.

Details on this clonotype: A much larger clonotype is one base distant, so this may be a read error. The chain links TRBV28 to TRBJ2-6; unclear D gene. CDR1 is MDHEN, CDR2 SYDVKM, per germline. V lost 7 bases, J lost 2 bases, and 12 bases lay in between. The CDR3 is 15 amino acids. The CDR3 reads CASIRPGTGANVLTF. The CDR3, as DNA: TGTGCCAGCATCCGACCTGGGACTGGGGCCAACGTCCTGACTTTC.

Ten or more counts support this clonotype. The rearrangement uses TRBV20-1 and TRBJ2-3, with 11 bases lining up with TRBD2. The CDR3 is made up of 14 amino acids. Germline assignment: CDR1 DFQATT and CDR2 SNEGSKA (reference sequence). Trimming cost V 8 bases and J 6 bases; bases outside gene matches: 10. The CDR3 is CSPLLAGAPDTQYF. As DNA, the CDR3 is TGCAGTCCCTTACTAGCGGGAGCCCCCGATACGCAGTATTTT.

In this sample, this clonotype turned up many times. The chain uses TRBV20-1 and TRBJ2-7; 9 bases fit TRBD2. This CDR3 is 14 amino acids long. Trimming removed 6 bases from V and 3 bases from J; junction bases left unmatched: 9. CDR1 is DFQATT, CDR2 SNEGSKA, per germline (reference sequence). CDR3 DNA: TGCAGTGCCCAGATACCTAGCGGGAACTACGAGCAGTACTTC. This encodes CSAQIPSGNYEQYF.

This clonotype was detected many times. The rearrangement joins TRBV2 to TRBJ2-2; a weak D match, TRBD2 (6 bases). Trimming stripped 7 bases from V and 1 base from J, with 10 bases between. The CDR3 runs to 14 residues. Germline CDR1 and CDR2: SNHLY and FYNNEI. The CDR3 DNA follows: TGTGCCAGCATAGGAGGGAAGAACACCGGGGAGCTGTTTTTT. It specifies CASIGGKNTGELFF. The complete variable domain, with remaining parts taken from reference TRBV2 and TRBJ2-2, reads EPEVTQTPSHQVTQMGQEVILRCVPISNHLYFYWYRQILGQKVEFLVSFYNNEISEKSEIFDDQFSVERPDGSNFTLKIRSTKLEDSAMYFCASIGGKNTGELFFGEGSRLTVL.